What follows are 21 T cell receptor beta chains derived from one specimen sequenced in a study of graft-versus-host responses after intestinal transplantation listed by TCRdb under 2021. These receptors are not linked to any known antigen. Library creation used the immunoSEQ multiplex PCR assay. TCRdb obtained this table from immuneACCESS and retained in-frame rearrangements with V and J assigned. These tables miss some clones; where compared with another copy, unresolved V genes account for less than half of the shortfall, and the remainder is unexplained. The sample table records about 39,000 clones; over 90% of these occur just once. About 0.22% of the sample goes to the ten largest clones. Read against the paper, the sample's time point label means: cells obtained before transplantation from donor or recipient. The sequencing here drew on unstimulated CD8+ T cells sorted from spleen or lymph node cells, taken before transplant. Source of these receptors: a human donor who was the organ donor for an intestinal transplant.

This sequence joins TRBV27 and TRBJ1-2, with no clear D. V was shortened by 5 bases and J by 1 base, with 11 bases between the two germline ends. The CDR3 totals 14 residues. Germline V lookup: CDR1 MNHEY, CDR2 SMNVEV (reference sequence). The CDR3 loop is CASSPTPYNYGYTF. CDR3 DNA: TGTGCCAGCAGTCCCACGCCGTATAACTATGGCTACACCTTC.

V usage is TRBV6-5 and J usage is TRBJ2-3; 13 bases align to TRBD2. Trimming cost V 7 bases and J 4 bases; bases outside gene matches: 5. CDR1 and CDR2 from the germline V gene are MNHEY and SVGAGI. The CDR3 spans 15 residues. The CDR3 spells CASIETSGGADTQYF. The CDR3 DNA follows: TGTGCCAGCATCGAAACTAGCGGGGGGGCAGATACGCAGTATTTT.

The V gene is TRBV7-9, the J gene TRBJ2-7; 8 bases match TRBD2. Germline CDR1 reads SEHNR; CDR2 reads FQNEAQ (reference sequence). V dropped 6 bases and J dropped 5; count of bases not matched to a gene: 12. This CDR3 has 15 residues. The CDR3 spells CASSRSGGDGDEQYF. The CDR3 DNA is TGTGCCAGCAGTCGCTCCGGGGGGGACGGGGACGAGCAGTACTTC.

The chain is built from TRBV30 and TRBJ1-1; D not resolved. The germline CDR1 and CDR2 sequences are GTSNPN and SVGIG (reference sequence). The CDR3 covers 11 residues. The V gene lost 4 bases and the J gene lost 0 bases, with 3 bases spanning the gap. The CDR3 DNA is TGTGCCTGGAACCTGAACACTGAAGCTTTCTTT. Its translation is CAWNLNTEAFF.

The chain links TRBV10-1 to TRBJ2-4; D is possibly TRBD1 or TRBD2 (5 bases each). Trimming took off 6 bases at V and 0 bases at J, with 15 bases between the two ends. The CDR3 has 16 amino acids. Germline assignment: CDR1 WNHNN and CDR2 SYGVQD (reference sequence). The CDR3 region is CASRLQGPLAKNIQYF. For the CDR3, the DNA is TGCGCCAGCAGATTGCAGGGACCACTAGCCAAAAACATTCAGTACTTC.

The CDR3 coding sequence is TGTGCAAGTGAGGGACAGTCTACTAATGAAAAACTGTTTTTT. It translates to CASEGQSTNEKLFF. The rearrangement links TRBV19 to TRBJ1-4; 7 bases match TRBD1. Per germline, CDR1 LNHDA and CDR2 SQIVND (reference sequence). CDR3 length: 14 residues.

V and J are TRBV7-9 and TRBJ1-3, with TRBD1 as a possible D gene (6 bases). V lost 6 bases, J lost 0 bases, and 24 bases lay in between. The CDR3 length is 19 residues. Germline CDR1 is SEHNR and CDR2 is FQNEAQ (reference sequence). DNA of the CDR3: TGTGCCAGCAGTCAAATCAGGGGTAGCCCGCTCTTCTCTGGAAACACCATATATTTT. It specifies CASSQIRGSPLFSGNTIYF.

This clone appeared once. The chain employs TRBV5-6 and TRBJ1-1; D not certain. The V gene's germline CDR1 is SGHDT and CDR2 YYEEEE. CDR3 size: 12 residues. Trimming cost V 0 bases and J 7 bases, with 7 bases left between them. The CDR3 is CASSLASGEAFF. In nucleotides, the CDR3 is TGTGCCAGCAGCTTGGCCTCGGGTGAAGCTTTCTTT.

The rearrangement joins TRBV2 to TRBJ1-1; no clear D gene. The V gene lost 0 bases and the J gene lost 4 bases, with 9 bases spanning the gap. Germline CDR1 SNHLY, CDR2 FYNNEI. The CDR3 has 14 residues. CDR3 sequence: CASSEANRATEAFF. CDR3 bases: TGTGCCAGCAGTGAAGCTAACCGGGCCACTGAAGCTTTCTTT.

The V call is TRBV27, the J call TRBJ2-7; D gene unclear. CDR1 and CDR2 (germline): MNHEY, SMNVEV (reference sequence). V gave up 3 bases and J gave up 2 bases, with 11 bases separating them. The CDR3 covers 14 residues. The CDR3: CASSFAAAPYEQYF. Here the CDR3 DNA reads TGTGCCAGCAGTTTCGCGGCAGCCCCCTACGAGCAGTACTTC.

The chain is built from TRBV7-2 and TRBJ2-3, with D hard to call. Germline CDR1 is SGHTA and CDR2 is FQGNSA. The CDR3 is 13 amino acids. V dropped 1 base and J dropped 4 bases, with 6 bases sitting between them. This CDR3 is CASSLGLADTQYF. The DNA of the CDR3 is TGTGCCAGCAGCTTAGGGCTGGCAGATACGCAGTATTTT.

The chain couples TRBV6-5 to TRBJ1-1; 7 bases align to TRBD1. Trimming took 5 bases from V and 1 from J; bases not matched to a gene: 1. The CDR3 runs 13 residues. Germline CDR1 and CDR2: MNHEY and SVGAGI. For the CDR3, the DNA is TGTGCCAGCAGTCGACAGGGGAACACTGAAGCTTTCTTT. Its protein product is CASSRQGNTEAFF.

In DNA form, the CDR3 reads TGTGCCAGCAGCCCCCCCGTTTTTGGAGGGGAAATTACGCAGTATTTT. Translating gives CASSPPVFGGEITQYF. The chain joins TRBV7-9 to TRBJ2-3, with a tentative D call TRBD2 (6 bases). The CDR3 runs 16 residues. V was shortened by 5 bases and J by 8 bases, with 23 bases between the two germline ends. Germline assignment: CDR1 SEHNR and CDR2 FQNEAQ (reference sequence).

The CDR3 nucleotides read TGTGCCAGCAGCGTTTCGCAGTCGAACTACGAGCAGTACTTC. Translated, it gives CASSVSQSNYEQYF. The V gene is TRBV9, the J gene TRBJ2-7; D ambiguous. Germline V gene lookup returns CDR1 SGDLS and CDR2 YYNGEE. The CDR3 covers 14 residues. Trimming removed 2 bases from V and 3 bases from J, with 12 bases in between.

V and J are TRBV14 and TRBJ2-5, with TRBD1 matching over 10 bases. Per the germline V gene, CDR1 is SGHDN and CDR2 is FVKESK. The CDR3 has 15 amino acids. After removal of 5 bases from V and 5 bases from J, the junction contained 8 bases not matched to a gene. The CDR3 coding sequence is TGTGCCAGCAGCTGGACAGGGGGACTCGGGGAGACCCAGTACTTC. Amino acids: CASSWTGGLGETQYF.

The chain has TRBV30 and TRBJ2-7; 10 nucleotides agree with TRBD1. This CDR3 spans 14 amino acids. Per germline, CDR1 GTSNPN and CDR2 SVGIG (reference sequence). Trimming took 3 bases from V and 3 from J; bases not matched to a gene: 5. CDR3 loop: CAWRGRDRGYEQYF. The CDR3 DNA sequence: TGTGCCTGGAGGGGAAGGGACAGGGGCTACGAGCAGTACTTC.

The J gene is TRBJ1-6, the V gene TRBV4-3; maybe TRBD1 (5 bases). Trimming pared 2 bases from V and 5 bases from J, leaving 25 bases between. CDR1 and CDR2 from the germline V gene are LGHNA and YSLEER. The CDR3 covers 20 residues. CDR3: CASSQMSLRDGGSHNSPLHF. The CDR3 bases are TGCGCCAGCAGCCAAATGTCCTTAAGGGACGGTGGAAGCCATAATTCACCCCTCCACTTT.

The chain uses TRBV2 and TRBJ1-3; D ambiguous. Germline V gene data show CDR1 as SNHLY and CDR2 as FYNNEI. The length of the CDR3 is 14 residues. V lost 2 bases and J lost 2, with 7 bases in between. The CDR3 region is CASSEPGTGNTIYF. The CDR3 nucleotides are TGTGCCAGCAGTGAACCCGGGACTGGAAACACCATATATTTT. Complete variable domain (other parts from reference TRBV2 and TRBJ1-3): EPEVTQTPSHQVTQMGQEVILRCVPISNHLYFYWYRQILGQKVEFLVSFYNNEISEKSEIFDDQFSVERPDGSNFTLKIRSTKLEDSAMYFCASSEPGTGNTIYFGEGSWLTVV.

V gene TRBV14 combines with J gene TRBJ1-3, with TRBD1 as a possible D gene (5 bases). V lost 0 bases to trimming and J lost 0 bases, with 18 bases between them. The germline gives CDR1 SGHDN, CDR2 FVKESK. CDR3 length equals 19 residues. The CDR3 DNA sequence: TGTGCCAGCAGCCAAGACCGAGGGACGGGGCGATTCTCTGGAAACACCATATATTTT. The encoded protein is CASSQDRGTGRFSGNTIYF.

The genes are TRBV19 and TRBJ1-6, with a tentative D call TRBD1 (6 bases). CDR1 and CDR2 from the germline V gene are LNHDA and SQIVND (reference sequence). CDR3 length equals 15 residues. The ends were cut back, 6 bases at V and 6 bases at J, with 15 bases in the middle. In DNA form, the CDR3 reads TGTGCCAGTAGCCCTCAACAGGGAGGTAATTCACCCCTCCACTTT. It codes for CASSPQQGGNSPLHF.

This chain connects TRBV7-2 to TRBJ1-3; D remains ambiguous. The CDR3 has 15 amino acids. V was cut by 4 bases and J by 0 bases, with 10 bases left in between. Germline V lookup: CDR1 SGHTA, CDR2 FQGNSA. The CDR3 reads CASSSDFLSGNTIYF. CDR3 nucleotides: TGTGCCAGCAGCTCGGACTTTCTCTCTGGAAACACCATATATTTT.